This T cell receptor beta chain is drawn from a study of cytomegalovirus exposure and HLA in healthy donors. With 10 bases clipped from V and 3 bases from J, the junction kept 7 bases outside the gene matches. The germline V gene has CDR1 LNHDA and CDR2 SQIVND (reference sequence). The CDR3 is 14 residues long. Use of 60 Vbeta and 13 Jbeta primers characterized the PCR. Data came from immunoSEQ multiplex PCR; TCRdb stores just in-frame clones and leaves some out. The table lists roughly 190,000 clones. The chain uses TRBV19 and TRBJ2-3; TRBD2 matches at 10 bases. The material sequenced was PBMCs. The receptor's source is a man between 25 and 39 years old in good health and CMV-seronegative. The CDR3 loop reads CATQRGGGTDTQYF. The CDR3 coding sequence is TGTGCCACCCAGCGGGGGGGCGGTACAGATACGCAGTATTTT.